This entry is about one TCR beta chain. The target antigen is unknown. The source of the sample is a study of CD8+ T cells in alopecia areata. Study summary: Treated patients were given 5 to 10 mg oral tofacitinib twice daily.

RNA was isolated and reverse transcribed to cDNA, the sequencing template. Libraries were prepared by immunoSEQ multiplex PCR; TCRdb keeps only in-frame clonotypes and omits some of them. The repertoire holds some 200,000 clones, with roughly 64% as singletons. Whole-study results and caveats: Compared with mice, patients displayed less clear TCR sharing, possibly for HLA-related reasons. Scalp samples also yield sequences of resident alphabeta T cells from normal skin. Normal scalp showed lower clonality than lesional scalp, especially alopecia totalis/universalis.

Germline V gene sequence: CDR1 SGHRS, CDR2 YFSETQ. Unmatched junction bases numbered 16, after V lost 4 bases and J lost 6 bases. The length of the CDR3 is 17 residues. Treatment reported: oral pan-JAK inhibitor, 5-10 mg twice daily. This TCR derives from a human donor with alopecia areata. J is TRBJ2-7 and V is TRBV5-1; 10 bases agree with TRBD1. The source material was CD8+ T cells sorted from blood, sampled at week 24, from a patient treated with tofacitinib. CDR3 amino acids: CASSPSRDRGIFGEQYF. The CDR3, as DNA: TGCGCCAGCAGCCCCTCCCGGGACAGGGGTATTTTTGGCGAGCAGTACTTC.